This T cell receptor beta chain was retrieved from a study of blood T cell repertoires in COVID-19. The trim removed 7 bases at V and 6 bases at J, leaving 3 bases unmatched. CDR1 is MNHEY, CDR2 SVGAGI, per germline. The CDR3 is 12 residues long. Method: immunoSEQ multiplex PCR; TCRdb's copy keeps in-frame clones and lacks some. This table has a few hundred thousand clones, around 88% appearing once. Material: peripheral blood. The V call is TRBV6-5, the J call TRBJ1-1; 9 bases are shared with TRBD1. The clonotype originates from a woman aged 70-85 years with COVID-19, enrolled during active disease. The CDR3 coding sequence is TGTGCCAGCACGTGGACAGGGGCTGAAGCTTTCTTT. Residues: CASTWTGAEAFF.